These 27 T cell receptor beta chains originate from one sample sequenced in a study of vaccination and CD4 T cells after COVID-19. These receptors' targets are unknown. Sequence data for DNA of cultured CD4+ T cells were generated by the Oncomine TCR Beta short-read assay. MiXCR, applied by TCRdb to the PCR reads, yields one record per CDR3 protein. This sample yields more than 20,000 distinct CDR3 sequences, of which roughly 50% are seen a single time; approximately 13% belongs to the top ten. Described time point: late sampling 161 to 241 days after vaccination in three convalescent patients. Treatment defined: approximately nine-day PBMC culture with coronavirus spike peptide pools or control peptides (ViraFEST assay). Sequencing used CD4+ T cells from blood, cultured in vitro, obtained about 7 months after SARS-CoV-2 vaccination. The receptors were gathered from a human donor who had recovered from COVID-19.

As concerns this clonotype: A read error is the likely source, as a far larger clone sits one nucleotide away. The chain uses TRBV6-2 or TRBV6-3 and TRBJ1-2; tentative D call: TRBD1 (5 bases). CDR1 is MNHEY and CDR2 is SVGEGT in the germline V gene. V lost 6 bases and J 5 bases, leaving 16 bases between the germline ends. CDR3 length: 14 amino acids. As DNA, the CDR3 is TGTGCCAGCAGGCAGGGCCTAGGGACGTATGGCTACACCTTC. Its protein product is CASRQGLGTYGYTF.

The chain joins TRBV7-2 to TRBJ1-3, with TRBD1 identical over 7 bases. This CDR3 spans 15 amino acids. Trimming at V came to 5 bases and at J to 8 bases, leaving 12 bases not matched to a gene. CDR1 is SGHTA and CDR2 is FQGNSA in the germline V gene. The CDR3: CASSRQVEGAYTIYF. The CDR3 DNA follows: TGTGCCAGCAGCCGCCAGGTCGAGGGGGCATACACCATATATTTT.

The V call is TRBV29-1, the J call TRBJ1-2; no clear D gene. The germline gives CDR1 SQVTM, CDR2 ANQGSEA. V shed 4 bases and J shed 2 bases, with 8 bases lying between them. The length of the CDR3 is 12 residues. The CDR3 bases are TGCAGCGTTGCGGCGCTAAACTATGGCTACACCTTC. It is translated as CSVAALNYGYTF.

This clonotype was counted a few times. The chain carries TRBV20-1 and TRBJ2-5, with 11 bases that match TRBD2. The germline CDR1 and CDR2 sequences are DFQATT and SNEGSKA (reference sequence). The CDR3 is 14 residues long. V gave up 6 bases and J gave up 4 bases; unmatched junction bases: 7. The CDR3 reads CSAYSGGAGETQYF. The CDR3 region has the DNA TGCAGTGCCTATAGCGGGGGGGCAGGAGAGACCCAGTACTTC.

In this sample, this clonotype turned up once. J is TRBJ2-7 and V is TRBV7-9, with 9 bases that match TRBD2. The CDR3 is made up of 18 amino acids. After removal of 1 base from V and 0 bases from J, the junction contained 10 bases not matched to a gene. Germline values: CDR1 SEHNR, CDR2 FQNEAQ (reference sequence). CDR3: CASSLEFGGRASSYEQYF. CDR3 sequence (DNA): TGTGCCAGCAGCTTAGAGTTCGGCGGGAGGGCGAGCTCCTACGAGCAGTACTTC. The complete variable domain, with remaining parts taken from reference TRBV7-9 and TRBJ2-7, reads DTGVSQNPRHKITKRGQNVTFRCDPISEHNRLYWYRQTLGQGPEFLTYFQNEAQLEKSRLLSDRFSAERPKGSFSTLEIQRTEQGDSAMYLCASSLEFGGRASSYEQYFGPGTRLTVT.

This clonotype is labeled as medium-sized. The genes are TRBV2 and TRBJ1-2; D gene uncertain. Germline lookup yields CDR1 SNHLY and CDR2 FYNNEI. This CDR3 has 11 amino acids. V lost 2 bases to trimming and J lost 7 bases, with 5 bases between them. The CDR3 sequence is CASSETFGYTF. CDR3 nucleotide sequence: TGTGCCAGCAGTGAAACGTTTGGCTACACCTTC.

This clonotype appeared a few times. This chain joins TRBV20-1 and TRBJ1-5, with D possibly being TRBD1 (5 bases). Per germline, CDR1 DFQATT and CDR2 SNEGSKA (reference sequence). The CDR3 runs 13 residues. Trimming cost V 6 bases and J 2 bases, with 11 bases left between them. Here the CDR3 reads CSAARGGNQPQHF. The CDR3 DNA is TGCAGTGCCGCTCGGGGGGGCAATCAGCCCCAGCATTTT.

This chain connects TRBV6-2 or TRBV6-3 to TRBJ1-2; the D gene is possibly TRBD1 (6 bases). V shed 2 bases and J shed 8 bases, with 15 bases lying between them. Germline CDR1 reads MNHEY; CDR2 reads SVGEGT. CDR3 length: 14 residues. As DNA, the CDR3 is TGTGCCAGCAGTTACGGACTCAGGGGAGTGGGCTACACCTTC. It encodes CASSYGLRGVGYTF.

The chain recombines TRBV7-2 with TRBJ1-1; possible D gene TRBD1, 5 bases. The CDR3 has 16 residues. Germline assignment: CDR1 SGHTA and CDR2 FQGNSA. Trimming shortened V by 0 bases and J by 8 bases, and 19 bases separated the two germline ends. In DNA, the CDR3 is TGTGCCAGCAGCTTAGCGCTACCAAAGCGACGGGACGAAGCTTTCTTT. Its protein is CASSLALPKRRDEAFF.

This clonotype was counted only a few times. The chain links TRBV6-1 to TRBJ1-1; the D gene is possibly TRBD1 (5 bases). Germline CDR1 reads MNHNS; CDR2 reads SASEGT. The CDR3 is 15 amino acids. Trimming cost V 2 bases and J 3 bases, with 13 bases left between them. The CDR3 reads CASSEFGGGDTEAFF. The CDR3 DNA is TGTGCCAGCAGTGAATTTGGGGGAGGGGACACTGAAGCTTTCTTT.

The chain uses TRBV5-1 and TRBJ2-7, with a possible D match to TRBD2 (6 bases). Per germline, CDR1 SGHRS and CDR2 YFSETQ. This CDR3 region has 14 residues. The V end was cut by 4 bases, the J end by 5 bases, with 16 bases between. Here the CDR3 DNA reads TGCGCCAGCAGCCTAACTAGCTCGTCGGACGAGCAGTACTTC. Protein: CASSLTSSSDEQYF.

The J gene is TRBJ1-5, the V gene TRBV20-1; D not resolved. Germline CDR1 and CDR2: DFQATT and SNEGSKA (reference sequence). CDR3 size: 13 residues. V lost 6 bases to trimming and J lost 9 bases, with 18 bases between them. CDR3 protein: CSAHSILDGPQHF. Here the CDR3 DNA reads TGCAGTGCCCACTCTATCCTGGATGGGCCCCAGCATTTT.

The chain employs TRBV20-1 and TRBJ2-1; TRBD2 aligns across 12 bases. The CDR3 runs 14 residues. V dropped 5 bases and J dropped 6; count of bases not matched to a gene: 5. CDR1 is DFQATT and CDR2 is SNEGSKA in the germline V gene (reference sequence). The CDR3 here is CSAFGLAGINEQFF. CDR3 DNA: TGCAGTGCTTTTGGACTAGCGGGAATCAATGAGCAGTTCTTC.

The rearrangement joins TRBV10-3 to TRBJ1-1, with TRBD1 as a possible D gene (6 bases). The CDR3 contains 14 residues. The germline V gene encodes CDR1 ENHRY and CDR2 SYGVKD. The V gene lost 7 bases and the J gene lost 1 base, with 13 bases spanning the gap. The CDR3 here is CAITQMDRNTEAFF. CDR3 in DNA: TGTGCCATCACTCAAATGGACAGGAACACTGAAGCTTTCTTT.

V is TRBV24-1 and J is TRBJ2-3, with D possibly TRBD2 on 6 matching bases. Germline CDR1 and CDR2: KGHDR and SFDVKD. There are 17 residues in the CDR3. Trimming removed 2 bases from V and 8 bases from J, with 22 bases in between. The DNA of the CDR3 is TGTGCCACCAGTGATTCCGAAGACGGAGGTTTTAGCGGTACGCAGTATTTT. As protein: CATSDSEDGGFSGTQYF.

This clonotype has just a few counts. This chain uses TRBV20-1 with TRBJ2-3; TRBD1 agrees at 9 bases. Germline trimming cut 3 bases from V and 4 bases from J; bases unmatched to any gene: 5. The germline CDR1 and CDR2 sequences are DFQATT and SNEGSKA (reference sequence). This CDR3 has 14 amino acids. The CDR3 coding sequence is TGCAGTGCTAGGCTGACAGGGGGTGCAGATACGCAGTATTTT. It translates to CSARLTGGADTQYF.

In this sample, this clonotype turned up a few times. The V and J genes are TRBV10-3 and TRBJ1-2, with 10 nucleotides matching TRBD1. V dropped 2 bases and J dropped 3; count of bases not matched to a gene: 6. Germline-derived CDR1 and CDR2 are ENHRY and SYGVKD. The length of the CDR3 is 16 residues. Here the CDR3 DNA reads TGTGCCATCAGTGAGGGAGGGGACAGGGGAGACTATGGCTACACCTTC. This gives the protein CAISEGGDRGDYGYTF.

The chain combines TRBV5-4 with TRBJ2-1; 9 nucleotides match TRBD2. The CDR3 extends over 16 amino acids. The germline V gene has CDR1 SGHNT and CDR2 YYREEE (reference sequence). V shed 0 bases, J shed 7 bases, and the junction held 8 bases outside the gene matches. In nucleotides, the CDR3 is TGTGCCAGCAGCTTGGTGGGCGGGGGGGCTGGAAATGAGCAGTTCTTC. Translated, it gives CASSLVGGGAGNEQFF.

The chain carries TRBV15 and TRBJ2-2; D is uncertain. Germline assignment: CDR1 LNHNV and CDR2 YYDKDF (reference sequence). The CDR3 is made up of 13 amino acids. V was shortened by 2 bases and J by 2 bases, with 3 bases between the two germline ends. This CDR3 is CATSRPNTGELFF. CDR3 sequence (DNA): TGTGCCACCAGCAGACCCAACACCGGGGAGCTGTTTTTT. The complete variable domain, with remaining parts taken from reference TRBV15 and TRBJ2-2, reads DAMVIQNPRYQVTQFGKPVTLSCSQTLNHNVMYWYQQKSSQAPKLLFHYYDKDFNNEADTPDNFQSRRPNTSFCFLDIRSPGLGDTAMYLCATSRPNTGELFFGEGSRLTVL.

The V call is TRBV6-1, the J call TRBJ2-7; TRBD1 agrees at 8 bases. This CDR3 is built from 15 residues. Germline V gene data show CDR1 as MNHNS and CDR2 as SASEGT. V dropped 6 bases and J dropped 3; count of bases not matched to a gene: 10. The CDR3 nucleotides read TGTGCCAGCAGCTTAGACCCGGACAGGGACTACGAGCAGTACTTC. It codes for CASSLDPDRDYEQYF.

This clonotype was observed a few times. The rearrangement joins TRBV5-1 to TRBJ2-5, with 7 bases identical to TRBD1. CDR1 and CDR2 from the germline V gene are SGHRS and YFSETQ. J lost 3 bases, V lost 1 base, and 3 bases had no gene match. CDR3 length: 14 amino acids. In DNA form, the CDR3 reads TGCGCCAGCAGCTTGAGCCAGGGGGAAGAGACCCAGTACTTC. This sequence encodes CASSLSQGEETQYF.

CDR3 DNA: TGTGCCAGCAGCAAACTAGCTGGGTCCTACAATGAGCAGTTCTTC. This translates into CASSKLAGSYNEQFF. The chain carries TRBV7-3 and TRBJ2-1; TRBD2 is a possible D gene (6 bases). This CDR3 is built from 15 residues. From germline, CDR1 is SGHTA and CDR2 FQGTGA. The germline V and J ends were trimmed by 5 bases and 1 base, with 12 bases remaining between them. The full variable domain, with the rest looked up from reference TRBV7-3 and TRBJ2-1, is GAGVSQTPSNKVTEKGKYVELRCDPISGHTALYWYRQSLGQGPEFLIYFQGTGAADDSGLPNDRFFAVRPEGSVSTLKIQRTERGDSAVYLCASSKLAGSYNEQFFGPGTRLTVL.

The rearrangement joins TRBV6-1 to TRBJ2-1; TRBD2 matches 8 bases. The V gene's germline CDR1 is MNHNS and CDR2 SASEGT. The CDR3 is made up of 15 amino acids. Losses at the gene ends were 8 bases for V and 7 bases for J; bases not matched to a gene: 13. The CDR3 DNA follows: TGTGCCAGCCTATTTAGCGGGATTGGTGGTAATGAGCAGTTCTTC. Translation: CASLFSGIGGNEQFF.

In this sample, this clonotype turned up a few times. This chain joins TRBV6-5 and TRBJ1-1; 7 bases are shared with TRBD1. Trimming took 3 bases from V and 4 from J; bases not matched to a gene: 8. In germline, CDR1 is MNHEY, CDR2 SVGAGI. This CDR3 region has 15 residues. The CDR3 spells CASSYKGGPGTEAFF. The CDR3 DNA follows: TGTGCCAGCAGTTATAAAGGGGGCCCTGGCACTGAAGCTTTCTTT.

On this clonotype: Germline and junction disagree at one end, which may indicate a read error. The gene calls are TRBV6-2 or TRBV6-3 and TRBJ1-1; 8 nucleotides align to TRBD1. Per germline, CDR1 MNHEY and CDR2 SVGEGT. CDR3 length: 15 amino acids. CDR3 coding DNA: TGCGCCAGCAGACACCGACAGGGGAGTCAATATCAAGCTTTCTTT. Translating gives CASRHRQGSQYQAFF.

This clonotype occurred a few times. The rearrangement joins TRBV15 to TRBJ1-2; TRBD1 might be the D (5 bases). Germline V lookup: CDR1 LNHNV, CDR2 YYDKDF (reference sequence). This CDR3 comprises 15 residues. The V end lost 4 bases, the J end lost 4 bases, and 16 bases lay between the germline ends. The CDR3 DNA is TGTGCCACCAGCACGACAAGGGGTACTGCCTATGGCTACACCTTC. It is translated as CATSTTRGTAYGYTF.

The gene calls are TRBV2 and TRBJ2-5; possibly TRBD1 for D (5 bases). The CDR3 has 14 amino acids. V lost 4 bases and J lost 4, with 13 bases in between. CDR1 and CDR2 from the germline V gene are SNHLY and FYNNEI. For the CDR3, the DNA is TGTGCCAGCAGTGGTTCCCTAGGGGTAGAGACCCAGTACTTC. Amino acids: CASSGSLGVETQYF.